This TCR beta chain derives from a study of blood T cell repertoires in COVID-19. For the study at large: Collection of acute and convalescent COVID-19 samples took place in the United States, Italy and Spain. T cells, B-cell-depleted T cells, or PBMCs supplied cDNA or gDNA.

This CDR3 region has 14 residues. The germline gives CDR1 SNHLY, CDR2 FYNNEI. Trimming took 6 bases from V and 8 from J, leaving 16 bases between them. Donors were grouped by their self-reported clinical history. Method: immunoSEQ multiplex PCR; TCRdb's copy keeps in-frame clones and lacks some. The table records roughly 430,000 clones, around 90% of them present only once. This TCR was sampled from a woman in her thirties or forties with acute COVID-19. The V gene is TRBV2, the J gene TRBJ1-4; D gene ambiguous. Sample: PBMCs or T cells enriched from blood (not recorded which). CDR3 nucleotides: TGTGCCAGCAGCCGAAGCCCAGGAAACGAAAAACTGTTTTTT. The encoded protein is CASSRSPGNEKLFF.